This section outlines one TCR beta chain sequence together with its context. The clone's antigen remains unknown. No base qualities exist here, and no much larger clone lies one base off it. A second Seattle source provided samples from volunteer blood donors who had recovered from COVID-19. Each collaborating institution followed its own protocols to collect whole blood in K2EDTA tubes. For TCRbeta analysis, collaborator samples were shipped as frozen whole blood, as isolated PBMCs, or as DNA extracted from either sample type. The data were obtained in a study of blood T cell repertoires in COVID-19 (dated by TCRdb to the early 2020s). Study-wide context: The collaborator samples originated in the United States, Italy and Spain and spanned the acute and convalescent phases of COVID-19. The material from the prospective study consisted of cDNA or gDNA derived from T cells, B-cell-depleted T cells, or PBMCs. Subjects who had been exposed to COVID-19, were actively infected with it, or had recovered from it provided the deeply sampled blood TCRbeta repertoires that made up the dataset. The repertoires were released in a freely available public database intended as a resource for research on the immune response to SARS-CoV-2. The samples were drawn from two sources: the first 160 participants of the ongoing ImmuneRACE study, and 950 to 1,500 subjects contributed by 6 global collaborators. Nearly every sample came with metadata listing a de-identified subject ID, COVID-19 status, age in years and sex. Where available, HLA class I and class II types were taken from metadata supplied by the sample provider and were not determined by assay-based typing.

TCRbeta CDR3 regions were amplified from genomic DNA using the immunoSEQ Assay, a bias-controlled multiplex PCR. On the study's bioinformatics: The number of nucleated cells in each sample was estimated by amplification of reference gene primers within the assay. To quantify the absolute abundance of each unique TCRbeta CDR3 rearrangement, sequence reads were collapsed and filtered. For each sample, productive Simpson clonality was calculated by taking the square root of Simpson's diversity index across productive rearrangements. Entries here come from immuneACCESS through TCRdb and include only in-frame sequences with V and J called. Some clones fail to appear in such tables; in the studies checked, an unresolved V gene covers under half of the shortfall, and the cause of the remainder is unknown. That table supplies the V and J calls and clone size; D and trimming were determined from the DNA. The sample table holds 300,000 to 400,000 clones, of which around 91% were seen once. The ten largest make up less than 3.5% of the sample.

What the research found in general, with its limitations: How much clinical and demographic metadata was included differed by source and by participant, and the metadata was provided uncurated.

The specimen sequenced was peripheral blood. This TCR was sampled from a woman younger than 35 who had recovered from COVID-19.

The nucleotide sequence is TGTGCCAGCAGTGAATCAGGGGACAGGGAAAAACTGTTTTTT. It translates to CASSESGDREKLFF. Recombination joined TRBV25-1 with TRBJ1-4; TRBD1 fits 8 bases in the junction. Here V drops 1 base and J drops 8 bases, and the junction holds 3 bases not matched to any gene. The germline V gene provides CDR1 MGHDK and CDR2 SYGVNS. The CDR3 goes from the cysteine to the phenylalanine over 14 residues. Here the CDR3 DNA is all that survives: 42 bases in frame from base 1.